This T cell receptor beta chain was sequenced for a study of T cells after yellow fever vaccination. In regard to this clonotype: Its target is unknown.

Study findings and constraints: The study re-detected most primary-vaccination clones after the booster (approximately 97% CD4, approximately 88% CD8). Though it reached lower strength, the secondary response hit its peak faster, day 5 versus 15.

V was trimmed by 5 bases and J by 1 base, leaving 12 bases between them. Per the germline V gene, CDR1 is SGHRS and CDR2 is YFSETQ. The CDR3 runs 14 residues. As TCR cDNA was made by 5'RACE template switching, a universal primer site and UMIs were added. TCRdb itself ran the 5' RACE reads through MiXCR, one entry per CDR3 protein. Among under 500,000 distinct CDR3 sequences listed, over 15% were seen once. The TCR originated in a man younger than 35 who received the YFV17D yellow fever vaccine. The chain uses TRBV5-1 and TRBJ2-5; D possibly uses TRBD1 or TRBD2 (5 bases each). The material was PBMCs, obtained before the yellow fever booster vaccination. The CDR3 sequence is CASSRDHPQETQYF. In DNA form, the CDR3 reads TGCGCCAGCAGTCGGGACCACCCCCAAGAGACCCAGTACTTC.